This TCR beta chain stems from a study of technical replicates of blood from a handful of donors (dated by TCRdb to the late 2010s). CDR1 and CDR2, looked up from the germline V gene, are SNHLY and FYNNEI. Relative to germline, V is missing 5 bases and J is missing 2 bases, with 17 bases of the junction outside any gene match. Inclusive of the bounding cysteine and phenylalanine, the CDR3 is 19 residues long. Left in the record is the CDR3 DNA by itself, 57 bases read in frame from the first base. To prepare the library, the immunoSEQ multiplex PCR assay was applied. Here the immuneACCESS table is served through TCRdb, limited to in-frame sequences with V and J called. Missing clones are a known gap in these copies; in checked studies unresolved V genes cover under half, and the rest lacks a known reason. The sample table shows roughly 80,000 clones, and roughly nine tenths are seen once. 0.2% to 0.3% of the sample goes to the ten largest clones.

As for this clone: Its antigen target is currently unknown. The input lacks base qualities; no much larger clone sits a single base away.

The receptor was isolated from a human donor in good health. The sequencing sample was made of T cells isolated from PBMCs. The rearrangement joined TRBV2 to TRBJ2-5, with 10 bases matching TRBD1. CDR3 protein: CASSYIRDRGGGIQETQYF. The DNA reads as follows: TGTGCCAGCAGTTACATACGGGACAGGGGAGGGGGAATACAAGAGACCCAGTACTTC.